The 16 T cell receptor beta chains presented below share a single source sample, sequenced in a study of T cell responses to AZD1222 COVID-19 vaccine (TCRdb year 2021). In light of the paper, this sample's time point label describes: baseline before first vaccination. The library relied on the immunoSEQ multiplex PCR assay. As stored in TCRdb, this immuneACCESS dataset retains in-frame rearrangements with V and J assigned. A fraction of the clones does not appear; measured against another copy, unresolved V genes explain less than half of the discrepancy, and the remainder lacks a known reason. Counted in this sample were 130,000 to 150,000 clones; about 90% of them appeared once. 1.5% to 2% of the sample lies in the top ten. Sample: peripheral blood, taken on day 0 of AZD1222 vaccination. The origin of the receptors is an adult in good health.

Notes on this clone: One end of the junction fails to match germline, which may point to a read error. This rearrangement joins TRBV7-7 to TRBJ2-5; TRBD1 matches at 11 bases. The CDR3 extends over 16 amino acids. CDR1 is SSHAT and CDR2 is FNYEAQ in the germline V gene (reference sequence). The CDR3 sequence: CASSLAGTGGSETQYF. CDR3 DNA sequence: TGTGCTAGCAGCTTAGCGGGGACAGGGGGTTCAGAGACCCAGTACTTC.

V is TRBV18 and J is TRBJ2-7; D ambiguous. Trimming cost V 0 bases and J 2 bases, with 11 bases left between them. The CDR3 covers 15 residues. Germline CDR1 KGHSH, CDR2 LQKENI. As DNA, the CDR3 is TGTGCCAGCTCACCACCAGAGCTGGGAACCTACGAGCAGTACTTC. This encodes CASSPPELGTYEQYF. Based on the CDR3 plus reference TRBV18 and TRBJ2-7, the full variable domain is NAGVMQNPRHLVRRRGQEARLRCSPMKGHSHVYWYRQLPEEGLKFMVYLQKENIIDESGMPKERFSAEFPKEGPSILRIQQVVRGDSAAYFCASSPPELGTYEQYFGPGTRLTVT.

The V gene is TRBV5-4, the J gene TRBJ2-3, with 7 nucleotides matching TRBD2. V lost 2 bases, J lost 5 bases, and 5 bases stayed unmatched. Germline V gene data show CDR1 as SGHNT and CDR2 as YYREEE (reference sequence). The CDR3 extends over 14 amino acids. CDR3 DNA sequence: TGTGCCAGCAGCTTAGGACTAGTTATAGATACGCAGTATTTT. It translates to CASSLGLVIDTQYF.

The DNA of the CDR3 is TGCAGTGCTAGCGTTGACCAGCCCCAGCATTTT. Translated, it gives CSASVDQPQHF. The chain couples TRBV20-1 to TRBJ1-5; D unresolved. V was clipped by 3 bases and J by 7 bases, with 7 bases between them. This CDR3 has 11 residues. Looked up from germline, CDR1 is DFQATT and CDR2 is SNEGSKA (reference sequence).

This clone was counted once. The genes are TRBV7-6 and TRBJ2-7; 9 bases are a match to TRBD1. Germline CDR1 reads SGHVS; CDR2 reads FNYEAQ. This CDR3 has 15 residues. V trimming: 2 bases; J trimming: 1 base; junction bases outside the gene matches: 3. The CDR3 here is CASSLSTGGSYEQYF. The CDR3 coding sequence is TGTGCCAGCAGCTTATCGACAGGGGGGTCCTACGAGCAGTACTTC.

The chain joins TRBV4-2 to TRBJ2-7; D is possibly TRBD1 or TRBD2 (6 bases each). Trimming took off 4 bases at V and 0 bases at J, with 16 bases between the two ends. CDR1 is LGHNA, CDR2 YNFKEQ, per germline. The CDR3 is 16 amino acids. CDR3 sequence (DNA): TGTGCCAGCAGCCTGGGGGGCGGGGTTTCCTCCTACGAGCAGTACTTC. The encoded protein is CASSLGGGVSSYEQYF.

This rearrangement joins TRBV6-6 to TRBJ2-3; 8 bases are a match to TRBD1. CDR3 length equals 16 residues. From germline, CDR1 is MNHNY and CDR2 SVGAGI (reference sequence). Unmatched junction bases numbered 10, after V lost 6 bases and J lost 2 bases. CDR3 loop: CASRGPGQGYTDTQYF. For the CDR3, the DNA is TGTGCCAGCAGGGGCCCCGGACAGGGCTACACAGATACGCAGTATTTT.

The J gene is TRBJ1-5, the V gene TRBV7-9; D gene uncertain. Germline V lookup: CDR1 SEHNR, CDR2 FQNEAQ (reference sequence). Between the trimmed V and J ends, which lost 5 bases and 6 bases, there was a span of 17 bases. This CDR3 contains 15 residues. The CDR3 DNA follows: TGTGCCAGCAGCAAAGGGTGGGAAGCGAGTCAGCCCCAGCATTTT. It codes for CASSKGWEASQPQHF.

The chain is built from TRBV28 and TRBJ2-2; TRBD1 might be the D (7 bases). Per the germline V gene, CDR1 is MDHEN and CDR2 is SYDVKM. This CDR3 is built from 15 residues. V was clipped by 5 bases and J by 4 bases, with 14 bases between them. The CDR3 here is CASSIQGGSTGELFF. The CDR3, as DNA: TGTGCCAGCAGTATCCAGGGGGGTAGCACCGGGGAGCTGTTTTTT.

This chain links TRBV19 with TRBJ2-5, with 14 bases lining up with TRBD2. The CDR3 extends over 17 amino acids. Germline V gene lookup returns CDR1 LNHDA and CDR2 SQIVND (reference sequence). The V segment lost 5 bases and the J segment 2 bases; nucleotides outside the gene matches: 7. In DNA form, the CDR3 reads TGTGCCAGTAGTCCAAGGACTAGCGGGGGGTTACAAGAGACCCAGTACTTC. Residues: CASSPRTSGGLQETQYF.

This clone occurred once. CDR3 nucleotides: TGTGCCAGCAGCCCAGCCAGGGGGATCCATGGCTACACCTTC. Amino acid sequence: CASSPARGIHGYTF. V and J are TRBV3-1 (or the pseudogene TRBV3-2) and TRBJ1-2; 7 bases are a match to TRBD1. This CDR3 has 14 residues. Trimming at V came to 4 bases and at J to 6 bases, leaving 8 bases not matched to a gene. The germline V gene has CDR1 LGHDT and CDR2 YNNKEL (reference sequence).

The rearrangement links TRBV27 to TRBJ2-7, with D maybe TRBD2 (5 bases). This CDR3 contains 14 residues. Trimming shortened V by 6 bases and J by 0 bases, and 12 bases separated the two germline ends. CDR1 and CDR2 (germline): MNHEY, SMNVEV (reference sequence). The CDR3 sequence: CASSPTRVSYEQYF. For the CDR3, the DNA is TGTGCCAGCAGCCCTACGCGGGTCTCCTACGAGCAGTACTTC.

This sequence joins TRBV19 and TRBJ1-2; D may be TRBD1 (5 bases). V was cut by 7 bases and J by 4 bases, with 13 bases left in between. The length of the CDR3 is 13 residues. Germline CDR1 and CDR2: LNHDA and SQIVND (reference sequence). CDR3 protein: CASTVWGSYGYTF. CDR3 nucleotides: TGTGCCAGTACCGTGTGGGGGTCCTATGGCTACACCTTC.

V gene TRBV18 combines with J gene TRBJ2-7; D perhaps matches TRBD1 (6 bases). The CDR3 loop spans 12 amino acids. Between the trimmed V and J ends, which lost 5 bases and 5 bases, there was a span of 10 bases. Looked up from germline, CDR1 is KGHSH and CDR2 is LQKENI. As DNA, the CDR3 is TGTGCCAGCTCATCGGACAGCGACGAGCAGTACTTC. Its translation: CASSSDSDEQYF.

The count of this clone is one. V usage is TRBV6-2 or TRBV6-3 and J usage is TRBJ1-2; weak D call: TRBD1 (5 bases). Germline V gene sequence: CDR1 MNHEY, CDR2 SVGEGT. V was shortened by 6 bases and J by 7 bases, with 18 bases between the two germline ends. This CDR3 contains 14 residues. CDR3 nucleotide sequence: TGTGCCAGCAGCCACCGGTTAGGGGCCCCTGGCTACACCTTC. This translates into CASSHRLGAPGYTF.

The J gene is TRBJ2-4, the V gene TRBV5-4, with D possibly matching TRBD1 (6 bases). The ends were cut back, 0 bases at V and 5 bases at J, with 15 bases in the middle. The germline CDR1 and CDR2 sequences are SGHNT and YYREEE (reference sequence). The CDR3 has 16 amino acids. CDR3 in DNA: TGTGCCAGCAGCTTGGCCCCAGGACAGAGAGAAAACATTCAGTACTTC. This encodes CASSLAPGQRENIQYF.